The next 20 T cell receptor beta chains were all read from a single sample in a study of T cells in narcolepsy. The table came from immunoSEQ multiplex PCR; TCRdb's copy has only in-frame clones and leaves some out. The sample lists about 15,000 clones, over 75% occurring once. Sequences were obtained from memory (CD45RA-) CD4+ T cells from blood. The receptors derive from a human donor in good health.

This chain uses TRBV7-2 with TRBJ2-7; D tentatively reads TRBD1 or TRBD2 (5 bases each). The CDR3 extends over 14 amino acids. Trimming shortened V by 6 bases and J by 3 bases, and 15 bases separated the two germline ends. Per germline, CDR1 SGHTA and CDR2 FQGNSA. The CDR3 sequence: CASSLRDGDYEQYF. The DNA of the CDR3 is TGTGCCAGCAGTCTCCGGGACGGAGACTACGAGCAGTACTTC.

In this sample, this clone turned up once. The V and J genes are TRBV7-2 and TRBJ1-1; weak D call: TRBD1 (6 bases). This CDR3 is 15 amino acids long. The germline V gene encodes CDR1 SGHTA and CDR2 FQGNSA. V lost 5 bases to trimming and J lost 1 base, with 14 bases between them. The CDR3 coding sequence is TGTGCCAGCAGCGTAAGACAGGCCGCGAACACTGAAGCTTTCTTT. Translation: CASSVRQAANTEAFF.

This clone was detected once. The chain is built from TRBV7-2 and TRBJ2-7; TRBD2 might be the D (6 bases). In germline, CDR1 is SGHTA, CDR2 FQGNSA. Trimming took 5 bases from V and 7 from J, leaving 24 bases between them. This CDR3 has 16 amino acids. The CDR3 loop reads CASSQTRALGGREQYF. The CDR3 DNA sequence: TGTGCCAGCAGCCAAACCCGGGCCCTAGGAGGGAGGGAGCAGTACTTC.

The chain joins TRBV18 to TRBJ2-5; D not resolved. CDR1 KGHSH and CDR2 LQKENI come from the germline V gene. V was shortened by 3 bases and J by 5 bases, with 13 bases between the two germline ends. The CDR3 sequence is 14 residues long. The CDR3 DNA follows: TGTGCCAGCTCACCGAAAGCCAGTGTGGAGACCCAGTACTTC. Protein product: CASSPKASVETQYF.

The genes are TRBV14 and TRBJ2-1; D might be TRBD2 (7 bases). This CDR3 spans 18 amino acids. Trimming cost V 1 base and J 4 bases, with 20 bases left between them. Germline CDR1 and CDR2: SGHDN and FVKESK. The CDR3 bases are TGTGCCAGCAGCCAAGTAATTGGGGGCGGGAGCCGATACAATGAGCAGTTCTTC. It translates to CASSQVIGGGSRYNEQFF. Full variable domain (rest looked up from reference TRBV14 and TRBJ2-1): EAGVTQFPSHSVIEKGQTVTLRCDPISGHDNLYWYRRVMGKEIKFLLHFVKESKQDESGMPNNRFLAERTGGTYSTLKVQPAELEDSGVYFCASSQVIGGGSRYNEQFFGPGTRLTVL.

This clone was detected only a few times. V usage is TRBV9 and J usage is TRBJ1-1; D unclear. CDR1 SGDLS and CDR2 YYNGEE come from the germline V gene. Trimming pared 4 bases from V and 8 bases from J, leaving 12 bases between. CDR3 size: 12 residues. In DNA form, the CDR3 reads TGTGCCAGCAGCCAAGCTGGCTTCGAAGCTTTCTTT. Translated: CASSQAGFEAFF.

A few counts support this clone. The V call is TRBV9, the J call TRBJ2-7; D gene uncertain. Per the germline V gene, CDR1 is SGDLS and CDR2 is YYNGEE. This CDR3 comprises 12 residues. V dropped 3 bases and J dropped 7 bases, with 11 bases sitting between them. In DNA form, the CDR3 reads TGTGCCAGCAGCGCCGATTTGGGTGAGCAGTACTTC. This translates into CASSADLGEQYF. Variable domain in full (rest from reference TRBV9 and TRBJ2-7): DSGVTQTPKHLITATGQRVTLRCSPRSGDLSVYWYQQSLDQGLQFLIQYYNGEERAKGNILERFSAQQFPDLHSELNLSSLELGDSALYFCASSADLGEQYFGPGTRLTVT.

The chain is built from TRBV6-5 and TRBJ1-6; no definite D call. Looked up from germline, CDR1 is MNHEY and CDR2 is SVGAGI. The CDR3 is 12 amino acids. The ends were cut back, 6 bases at V and 8 bases at J, with 8 bases in the middle. The CDR3 DNA reads TGTGCCAGCAGGACGGGATATTCACCCCTCCACTTT. Protein product: CASRTGYSPLHF.

Concerning this clone itself: A junction end diverges from the germline sequence, so it may reflect a read error. This chain uses TRBV7-8 with TRBJ2-7; tentatively, D is TRBD2 (8 bases). CDR3 length: 17 amino acids. Germline CDR1 and CDR2: SGHVS and FQNEAQ. The CDR3, as DNA: TGTGCCAGAAGCTTTCCTAGGGGGCGGGAGGTTCCCTACGAGCAGTACTTC. This gives the protein CARSFPRGREVPYEQYF.

The rearrangement links TRBV28 to TRBJ2-2, with D possibly matching TRBD1 (5 bases). This CDR3 has 14 amino acids. CDR1 is MDHEN, CDR2 SYDVKM, per germline. V was shortened by 2 bases and J by 7 bases, with 11 bases between the two germline ends. The chain's CDR3 is CASSLPTGYGELFF. The CDR3 coding sequence is TGTGCCAGCAGTTTACCTACAGGCTACGGGGAGCTGTTTTTT.

V usage is TRBV9 and J usage is TRBJ2-5; 7 bases match TRBD1. The end of the DNA is better explained by TRBJ2-7, so the J call may be wrong. Germline V gene lookup returns CDR1 SGDLS and CDR2 YYNGEE. This CDR3 has 15 residues. For the CDR3, the DNA is TGTGCCAGCAGCGTAGGACAGGGCCCTTTATACGAGCAGTACTTC. The encoded protein is CASSVGQGPLYEQYF.

This chain connects TRBV19 to TRBJ1-5; D not certain. The CDR3 has 11 amino acids. Germline V gene data show CDR1 as LNHDA and CDR2 as SQIVND (reference sequence). V lost 5 bases and J lost 7, with 6 bases in between. CDR3 loop: CASSSGQPQHF. The CDR3 region has the DNA TGTGCCAGTAGTTCTGGACAGCCCCAGCATTTT.

V usage is TRBV2 and J usage is TRBJ2-4; D may be TRBD1 or TRBD2 (6 bases each). CDR1 and CDR2 from the germline V gene are SNHLY and FYNNEI. The CDR3 loop spans 15 amino acids. V lost 3 bases and J 1 base, leaving 10 bases between the germline ends. The CDR3 nucleotides read TGTGCCAGCAGTGATTCGGGGGCGGCCAAAAACATTCAGTACTTC. Protein product: CASSDSGAAKNIQYF.

The gene calls are TRBV6-1 and TRBJ2-7; 7 bases map to TRBD2. Germline loops: CDR1 MNHNS, CDR2 SASEGT. The CDR3 has 15 residues. J lost 5 bases, V lost 10 bases, and 17 bases had no gene match. The CDR3 region is CATPGGQGNLNEQYF. In DNA form, the CDR3 reads TGTGCCACCCCGGGAGGTCAGGGTAATCTCAACGAGCAGTACTTC.

CDR3 DNA sequence: TGTGCCAGCAGCCACGGGGCCCTTAATGAGGGTCAGCCCCAGCATTTT. Translating it yields CASSHGALNEGQPQHF. The rearrangement joins TRBV7-6 to TRBJ1-5; tentative D call: TRBD1 (5 bases). CDR1 SGHVS and CDR2 FNYEAQ come from the germline V gene. This CDR3 has 16 residues. The V gene lost 5 bases and the J gene lost 6 bases, with 20 bases spanning the gap.

This clone was seen only a few times. This chain connects TRBV19 to TRBJ1-2, with a possible D match to TRBD1 (5 bases). Germline V gene lookup returns CDR1 LNHDA and CDR2 SQIVND (reference sequence). The CDR3 sequence is 14 residues long. Trimming took 7 bases from V and 5 from J, leaving 17 bases between them. This CDR3 reads CASTMEWQGYGYTF. The CDR3 coding sequence is TGTGCCAGTACAATGGAGTGGCAGGGATATGGCTACACCTTC. Filled out from reference TRBV19 and TRBJ1-2, the complete variable domain reads DGGITQSPKYLFRKEGQNVTLSCEQNLNHDAMYWYRQDPGQGLRLIYYSQIVNDFQKGDIAEGYSVSREKKESFPLTVTSAQKNPTAFYLCASTMEWQGYGYTFGSGTRLTVV.

The chain joins TRBV5-1 to TRBJ1-4; D gene ambiguous. CDR1 is SGHRS and CDR2 is YFSETQ in the germline V gene. Trimming cost V 4 bases and J 12 bases, with 19 bases left between them. This CDR3 contains 14 residues. The CDR3 loop reads CASSPHRTGRELFF. As DNA, the CDR3 is TGCGCCAGCAGCCCCCACCGGACTGGGAGGGAACTGTTTTTT.

The chain has TRBV30 and TRBJ2-7; 7 bases align to TRBD1. This CDR3 region has 17 residues. The V gene end was trimmed by 3 bases and the J gene end by 3 bases; junction bases not matched to a gene: 17. Germline V gene lookup returns CDR1 GTSNPN and CDR2 SVGIG (reference sequence). The CDR3 is CAWSILTRDSALYEQYF. Written as DNA, the CDR3 is TGTGCCTGGAGCATACTTACCCGGGACAGCGCCCTCTACGAGCAGTACTTC.

The chain is built from TRBV7-2 and TRBJ1-3; no clear D gene. Between the trimmed V and J ends, which lost 3 bases and 0 bases, there was a span of 12 bases. CDR1 is SGHTA, CDR2 FQGNSA, per germline. The CDR3 runs to 16 residues. The CDR3, as DNA: TGTGCCAGCAGCTTTAAGCCGCCAAGCTCTGGAAACACCATATATTTT. It yields the protein CASSFKPPSSGNTIYF.

The rearrangement links TRBV15 to TRBJ2-1, with D maybe TRBD2 (5 bases). The CDR3 covers 17 residues. V dropped 5 bases and J dropped 0 bases, with 17 bases sitting between them. CDR1 and CDR2 (germline): LNHNV, YYDKDF (reference sequence). The CDR3 loop is CATSDPRVAASYNEQFF. The CDR3 DNA reads TGTGCCACCAGCGACCCGCGGGTGGCGGCCTCCTACAATGAGCAGTTCTTC.